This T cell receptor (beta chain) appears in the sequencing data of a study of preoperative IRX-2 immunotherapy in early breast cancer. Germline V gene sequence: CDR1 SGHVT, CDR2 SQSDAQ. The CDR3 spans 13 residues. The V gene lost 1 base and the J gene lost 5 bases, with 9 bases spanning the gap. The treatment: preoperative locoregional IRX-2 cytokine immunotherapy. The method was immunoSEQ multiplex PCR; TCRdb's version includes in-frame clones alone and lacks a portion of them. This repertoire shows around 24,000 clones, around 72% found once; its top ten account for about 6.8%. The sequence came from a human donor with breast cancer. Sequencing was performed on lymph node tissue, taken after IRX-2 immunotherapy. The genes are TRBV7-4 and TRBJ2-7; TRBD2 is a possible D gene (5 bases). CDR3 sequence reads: CASSLVSGDEQYF. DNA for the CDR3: TGTGCCAGCAGCTTAGTGAGCGGAGACGAGCAGTACTTC.